This T cell receptor (beta chain) appears in the sequencing data of a study of T cell repertoires in cytomegalovirus infection. Study background: CMV epitopes used comprised recently identified HLA-C-restricted ones and well-studied HLA-B-restricted ones. The public TCR beta signatures pointed to both CMV infection and matching HLA type.

In its sample, this clonotype was seen a few times. Its antigen is still unknown. One entry per CDR3 protein results from TCRdb running MiXCR on the reads. In the table there are approximately 50,000 distinct CDR3 sequences, 20% of which are singletons. The CDR3 length is 15 residues. Looked up from germline, CDR1 is MNHNS and CDR2 is SASEGT. J gave up 4 bases and V 1 base, and 4 bases lay outside the gene matches. Whole-study results and caveats: CMV carriers with the relevant HLA were identified by cumulative public TCR beta family frequency. CMV-specific TCR beta clonotypes restricted by HLA-C dominated the ex vivo response.

The chain joins TRBV6-1 to TRBJ2-3; the match to TRBD2 covers 8 bases. The specimen was CD8+ T cells from cultured PBMCs, collected from culture after CMV antigen stimulation. The TCR originated in a human donor in good health (CMV status not recorded). Some clones in this sample may be carry-over from other donors' samples. The CDR3 here is CASSEVRGGSDTQYF. DNA for the CDR3: TGTGCCAGCAGTGAAGTTCGGGGGGGGTCAGATACGCAGTATTTT.